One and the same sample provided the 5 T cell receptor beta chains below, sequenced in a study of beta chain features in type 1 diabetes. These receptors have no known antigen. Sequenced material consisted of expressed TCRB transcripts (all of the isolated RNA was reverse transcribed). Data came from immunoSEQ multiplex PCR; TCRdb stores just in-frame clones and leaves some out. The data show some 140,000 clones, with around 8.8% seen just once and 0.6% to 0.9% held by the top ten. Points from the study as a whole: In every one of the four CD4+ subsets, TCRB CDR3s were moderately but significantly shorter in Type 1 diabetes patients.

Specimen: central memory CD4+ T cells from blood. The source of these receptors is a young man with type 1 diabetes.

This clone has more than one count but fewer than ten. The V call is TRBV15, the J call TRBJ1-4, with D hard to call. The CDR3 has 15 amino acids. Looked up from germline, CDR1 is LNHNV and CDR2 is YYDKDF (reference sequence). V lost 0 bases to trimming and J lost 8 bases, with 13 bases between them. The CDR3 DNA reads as TGTGCCACCAGCAGAGATCTCAGTTTACAAGAAAAACTGTTTTTT. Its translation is CATSRDLSLQEKLFF.

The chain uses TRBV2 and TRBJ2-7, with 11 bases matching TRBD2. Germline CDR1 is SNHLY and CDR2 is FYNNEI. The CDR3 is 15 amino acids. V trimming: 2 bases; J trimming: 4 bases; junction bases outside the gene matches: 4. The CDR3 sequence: CASSERGTSGYEQYF. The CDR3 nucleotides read TGTGCCAGCAGTGAAAGGGGGACTAGCGGATACGAGCAGTACTTC.

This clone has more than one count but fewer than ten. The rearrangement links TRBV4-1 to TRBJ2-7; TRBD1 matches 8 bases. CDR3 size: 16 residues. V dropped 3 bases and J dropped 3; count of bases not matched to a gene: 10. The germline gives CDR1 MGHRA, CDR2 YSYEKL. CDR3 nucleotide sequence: TGCGCCAGCAGCCAGGCGCACGGACAGGGTATCTACGAGCAGTACTTC. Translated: CASSQAHGQGIYEQYF.

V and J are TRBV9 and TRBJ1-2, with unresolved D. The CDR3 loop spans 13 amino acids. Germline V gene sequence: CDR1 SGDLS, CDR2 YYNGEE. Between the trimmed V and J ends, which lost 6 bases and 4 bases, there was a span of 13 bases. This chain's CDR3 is CASMGISLYGYTF. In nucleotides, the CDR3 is TGTGCCAGCATGGGCATCTCCCTCTATGGCTACACCTTC.

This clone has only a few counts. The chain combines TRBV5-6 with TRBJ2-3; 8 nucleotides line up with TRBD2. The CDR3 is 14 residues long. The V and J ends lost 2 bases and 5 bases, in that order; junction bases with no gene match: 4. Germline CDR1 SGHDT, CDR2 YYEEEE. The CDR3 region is CASSLAGARDTQYF. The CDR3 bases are TGTGCCAGCAGCTTAGCGGGGGCCCGAGATACGCAGTATTTT.